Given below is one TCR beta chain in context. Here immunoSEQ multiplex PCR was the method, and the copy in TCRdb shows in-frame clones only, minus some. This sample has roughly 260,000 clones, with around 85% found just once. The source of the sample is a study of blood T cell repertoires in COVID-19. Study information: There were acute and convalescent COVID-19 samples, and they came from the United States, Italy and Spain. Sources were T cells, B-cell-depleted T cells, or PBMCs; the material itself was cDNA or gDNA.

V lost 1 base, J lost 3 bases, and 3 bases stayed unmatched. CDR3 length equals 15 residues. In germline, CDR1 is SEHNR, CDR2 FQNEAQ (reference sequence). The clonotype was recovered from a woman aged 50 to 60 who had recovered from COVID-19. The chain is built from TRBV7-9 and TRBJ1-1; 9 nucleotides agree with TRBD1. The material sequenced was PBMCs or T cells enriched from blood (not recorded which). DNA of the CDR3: TGTGCCAGCAGCTTAGGACAGGGGGTATACACTGAAGCTTTCTTT. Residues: CASSLGQGVYTEAFF.